The 18 T cell receptor beta chains reported below all come from one sample, sequenced in a study of identical twins. MiXCR was run by TCRdb on the 5' RACE reads, yielding one entry per CDR3 protein. The sample lists hundreds of thousands of distinct CDR3 sequences; roughly 9% were seen once. These data were likewise used in another study, on yellow fever vaccine responses in identical twins.

Sequencing used CD8+ T cells sorted from blood. The source is a woman aged 18-35 years in good health.

There are a few counts of this clonotype. The V and J genes are TRBV7-8 and TRBJ2-1; TRBD2 aligns across 14 bases. Looked up from germline, CDR1 is SGHVS and CDR2 is FQNEAQ. CDR3 length: 20 residues. V gave up 0 bases and J gave up 0 bases; unmatched junction bases: 7. This CDR3 reads CASSLARGLAGASSYNEQFF. The CDR3 DNA follows: TGTGCCAGCAGCTTAGCGCGGGGACTAGCGGGGGCGAGCTCCTACAATGAGCAGTTCTTC.

As regards this clonotype: A much larger clone sits a single nucleotide away, making a read error possible. The chain employs TRBV7-6 and TRBJ2-3; possible D gene TRBD2, 5 bases. Germline-derived CDR1 and CDR2 are SGHVS and FNYEAQ. The length of the CDR3 is 15 residues. CDR3 sequence: CARSLIGGSTDTQYF. CDR3 coding DNA: TGTGCCAGAAGCTTAATAGGAGGTAGCACAGATACGCAGTATTTT.

This clonotype was picked up many times. J is TRBJ1-2 and V is TRBV7-9, with unresolved D. The CDR3 has 12 amino acids. The germline V gene encodes CDR1 SEHNR and CDR2 FQNEAQ (reference sequence). Trimming left V 4 bases short and J 2 bases short, with 5 bases between. The CDR3 loop is CASSSLNYGYTF. CDR3 nucleotide sequence: TGTGCCAGCAGCTCTCTAAACTATGGCTACACCTTC.

This clonotype was recorded at least ten times. CDR3 loop: CASSDRQGIYEQYF. The CDR3 bases are TGCGCCAGCAGCGATCGACAGGGTATCTACGAGCAGTACTTC. The chain combines TRBV5-1 with TRBJ2-7; 7 bases line up with TRBD1. Germline CDR1 SGHRS, CDR2 YFSETQ. The CDR3 loop spans 14 amino acids. V gave up 4 bases and J gave up 3 bases; unmatched junction bases: 7.

This clonotype was seen many times. This chain links TRBV15 with TRBJ2-2, with D maybe TRBD1 (6 bases). CDR1 is LNHNV and CDR2 is YYDKDF in the germline V gene (reference sequence). The length of the CDR3 is 13 residues. Trimming took 7 bases from V and 11 from J, leaving 17 bases between them. The CDR3 sequence is CATTEPLRGELFF. In nucleotides, the CDR3 is TGTGCCACCACCGAACCTCTCAGGGGCGAGCTGTTTTTT.

The chain is built from TRBV7-9 and TRBJ2-5; D is unresolved. Trimming removed 1 base at V and 5 bases at J, with 5 bases between. The CDR3 has 12 residues. Looked up from germline, CDR1 is SEHNR and CDR2 is FQNEAQ (reference sequence). The CDR3, as DNA: TGTGCCAGCAGCTTAGACGTGGAGACCCAGTACTTC. It translates to CASSLDVETQYF.

This clonotype was picked up many times. The rearrangement links TRBV4-3 to TRBJ2-7; 12 bases agree with TRBD1. Germline V gene data show CDR1 as LGHNA and CDR2 as YSLEER. V lost 0 bases and J lost 5; bases outside the gene matches: 5. This CDR3 is 16 amino acids long. DNA of the CDR3: TGCGCCAGCAGCCAAGATACCGGGACAGGGGGCAACGAGCAGTACTTC. Translation: CASSQDTGTGGNEQYF.

This clonotype was detected only a few times. The chain joins TRBV7-9 to TRBJ2-1; 8 bases are shared with TRBD2. The CDR3 has 14 amino acids. Germline V gene data show CDR1 as SEHNR and CDR2 as FQNEAQ (reference sequence). J gave up 4 bases and V 8 bases, and 7 bases lay outside the gene matches. The CDR3 region has the DNA TGTGCCAGCGCCTTTAGCGGGGCTTACAATGAGCAGTTCTTC. This sequence encodes CASAFSGAYNEQFF.

The table lists this clonotype with a few counts. The chain has TRBV15 and TRBJ2-5; no reliable D call. The CDR3 spans 14 residues. The germline gives CDR1 LNHNV, CDR2 YYDKDF (reference sequence). Between the trimmed V and J ends, which lost 1 base and 5 bases, there was a span of 11 bases. CDR3: CATSRAPGRETQYF. CDR3 sequence (DNA): TGTGCCACCAGCAGAGCCCCTGGGCGGGAGACCCAGTACTTC.

This chain uses TRBV4-3 with TRBJ2-1, with TRBD2 matching 10 bases. This CDR3 comprises 15 residues. The V gene end was trimmed by 0 bases and the J gene end by 12 bases; junction bases not matched to a gene: 8. CDR1 is LGHNA, CDR2 YSLEER, per germline. In nucleotides, the CDR3 is TGCGCCAGCAGCCAAGAGGCTAGCGGGGGCCGGGGGCAGTTCTTC. Its protein is CASSQEASGGRGQFF.

A few counts support this clonotype. This sequence joins TRBV6-1 and TRBJ2-7; perhaps TRBD1 as D (5 bases). In germline, CDR1 is MNHNS, CDR2 SASEGT. The CDR3 extends over 13 amino acids. V shed 7 bases and J shed 0 bases, with 10 bases lying between them. The CDR3 sequence is CASTGQGSYEQYF. The CDR3 coding sequence is TGTGCCAGCACAGGGCAGGGCTCCTACGAGCAGTACTTC.

This clonotype has at least ten counts. The V and J genes are TRBV21-1 and TRBJ2-5; the DNA was not used to check the table's D call, TRBD1. TRBV21-1 is described as a pseudogene. This CDR3 region has 18 residues. The CDR3 bases are TGTGCCAGCAGCAAAGCGCTTTACGACAGGGGAATCAGGGAGACCCAGTACTTC. As protein: CASSKALYDRGIRETQYF.

This clonotype was recorded at least ten times. The chain employs TRBV29-1 and TRBJ2-7, with D uncertain. The CDR3 contains 13 residues. Germline CDR1 SQVTM, CDR2 ANQGSEA. V lost 4 bases, J lost 3 bases, and 13 bases lay in between. Here the CDR3 DNA reads TGCAGCGTTGTCGGCAGAGAAGACTACGAGCAGTACTTC. It is translated as CSVVGREDYEQYF.

This clonotype was seen a single time. A much bigger clone sits one base away, suggesting this may be a read error. In DNA form, the CDR3 reads TGCAGCGTAAAGGGGATGGACTACGAGCAGCACTTC. Protein sequence: CSVKGMDYEQHF. This chain uses TRBV29-1 with TRBJ2-7, with D maybe TRBD2 (6 bases). Germline V gene data show CDR1 as SQVTM and CDR2 as ANQGSEA. CDR3 length: 12 amino acids.

This clonotype was detected only a few times. This chain joins TRBV27 and TRBJ2-1, with D perhaps TRBD2 (6 bases). CDR1 is MNHEY, CDR2 SMNVEV, per germline (reference sequence). The CDR3 is 13 amino acids. V lost 1 base and J 9 bases, leaving 10 bases between the germline ends. The CDR3 region is CASSLWAGGEQFF. In DNA form, the CDR3 reads TGTGCCAGCAGTTTATGGGCCGGGGGTGAGCAGTTCTTC.

This clonotype was seen at least ten times. The gene calls are TRBV12-3 or TRBV12-4 and TRBJ1-6, with D tentatively TRBD1 (6 bases). The CDR3 runs to 17 residues. Trimming left V 4 bases short and J 0 bases short, with 13 bases between. The CDR3: CASSWDIGSSYNSPLHF. CDR3 bases: TGTGCCAGCAGTTGGGACATCGGTAGCTCCTATAATTCACCCCTCCACTTT.

This clonotype has at least ten counts. This chain connects TRBV3-1 to TRBJ2-1; possibly TRBD1 or TRBD2 for D (5 bases each). This CDR3 comprises 13 residues. The germline V gene encodes CDR1 LGHDT and CDR2 YNNKEL (reference sequence). Deletions cut 4 bases from V and 9 bases from J, with 13 bases between. CDR3 in DNA: TGTGCCAGCAGCCCAGGGAGCTACGTTGAGCAGTTCTTC. It encodes CASSPGSYVEQFF.

This chain links TRBV4-3 with TRBJ2-3; 7 positions match TRBD1. Germline CDR1 and CDR2: LGHNA and YSLEER. The junction had 10 bases not matched to a gene; V was cut back by 1 base and J by 6 bases. This CDR3 is built from 16 residues. CDR3 nucleotide sequence: TGCGCCAGCAGCCAAGCTCCGACAGGGATAGGGGATACGCAGTATTTT. It translates to CASSQAPTGIGDTQYF.